These T cell receptor beta chains were read from a single sample in a study of read filtering for tumor transcriptome and immune sequencing. One entry per CDR3 protein results from TCRdb running MiXCR on the reads. This sample has approximately 37,000 distinct CDR3 sequences, with approximately 14% found just once. Sequences were obtained from a population of CD138-negative cells sorted from bone marrow. The source is a donor aged 40 or over with multiple myeloma. Each CDR3 is given with its conserved first and last residue. Not every row has a clone size; where given, it reads once, few, many or a size class.

cdr3_aa: CASSQVGGQMSGYTF
cdr3_length: 15
clone_size: many
j_call: TRBJ1-2
v_call: TRBV4-3

cdr3_aa: CASSRTDWVDTEAFF
cdr3_length: 15
clone_size: .
j_call: TRBJ1-1
v_call: TRBV6-2/TRBV6-3

cdr3_aa: CASSQAAEGGYTF
cdr3_length: 13
clone_size: many
j_call: TRBJ1-2
v_call: TRBV4-2

cdr3_aa: CASSPKGGLNPNNEQFF
cdr3_length: 17
clone_size: medium-sized
j_call: TRBJ2-1
v_call: TRBV11-2

cdr3_aa: CSASLAGAGDTQYF
cdr3_length: 14
clone_size: .
j_call: TRBJ2-3
v_call: TRBV20-1

cdr3_aa: CSARDRQGAKNQPQHF
cdr3_length: 16
clone_size: many
j_call: TRBJ1-5
v_call: TRBV20-1

cdr3_aa: CASSYTLWPTAGGYTF
cdr3_length: 16
clone_size: .
j_call: TRBJ1-2
v_call: TRBV5-5

cdr3_aa: CSAGGQGGGYEQYF
cdr3_length: 14
clone_size: many
j_call: TRBJ2-7
v_call: TRBV29-1

cdr3_aa: CASSPGGSGSYEQYF
cdr3_length: 15
clone_size: many
j_call: TRBJ2-7
v_call: TRBV18

cdr3_aa: CASSMGPSNEKLFF
cdr3_length: 14
clone_size: many
j_call: TRBJ1-4
v_call: TRBV5-1

cdr3_aa: CASSHRQGAGSQETQYF
cdr3_length: 17
clone_size: many
j_call: TRBJ2-5
v_call: TRBV5-4

cdr3_aa: CASSLGNWRQGFTDTQYF
cdr3_length: 18
clone_size: many
j_call: TRBJ2-3
v_call: TRBV5-5

cdr3_aa: CSVWGGDRDEQFF
cdr3_length: 13
clone_size: .
j_call: TRBJ2-1
v_call: TRBV29-1

cdr3_aa: CASRPPLETQYF
cdr3_length: 12
clone_size: many
j_call: TRBJ2-5
v_call: TRBV28

cdr3_aa: CASSRDRNNEQFF
cdr3_length: 13
clone_size: many
j_call: TRBJ2-1
v_call: TRBV6-1

cdr3_aa: CASSLARQGTQYF
cdr3_length: 13
clone_size: many
j_call: TRBJ2-3
v_call: TRBV7-9

cdr3_aa: CASSPSGRGGFDTQYF
cdr3_length: 16
clone_size: many
j_call: TRBJ2-3
v_call: TRBV11-1

cdr3_aa: CASSRDSPNEQLF
cdr3_length: 13
clone_size: .
j_call: TRBJ2-1
v_call: TRBV2

cdr3_aa: CASSPPGAYEQYF
cdr3_length: 13
clone_size: few
j_call: TRBJ2-7
v_call: TRBV18

cdr3_aa: CASSQDRGGMNTEAFF
cdr3_length: 16
clone_size: many
j_call: TRBJ1-1
v_call: TRBV4-3

cdr3_aa: CAISESTGGVGNEQFF
cdr3_length: 16
clone_size: many
j_call: TRBJ2-1
v_call: TRBV10-3

cdr3_aa: CASRDRGFLNNEQFF
cdr3_length: 15
clone_size: many
j_call: TRBJ2-1
v_call: TRBV2

cdr3_aa: CASSFGQGSMGEQFF
cdr3_length: 15
clone_size: medium-sized
j_call: TRBJ2-1
v_call: TRBV5-4

cdr3_aa: CASSLLSTDTQYF
cdr3_length: 13
clone_size: many
j_call: TRBJ2-3
v_call: TRBV18

cdr3_aa: CAISEIQNTEAFF
cdr3_length: 13
clone_size: many
j_call: TRBJ1-1
v_call: TRBV10-3

cdr3_aa: CASSLAGGVSNQPQHF
cdr3_length: 16
clone_size: many
j_call: TRBJ1-5
v_call: TRBV7-8